This T cell receptor beta chain was sequenced for a study of blood T cells in healthy people across ages. Study at large: For every two T cells, template switching captured about one barcoded beta molecule.

Combining a sample-barcoded 5' primer with a J-beta primer mix, a second PCR ran for about 7 to 11 cycles. TCRdb itself ran the 5' RACE reads through MiXCR, one entry per CDR3 protein. This table holds some 1.5 million distinct CDR3 sequences, over 25% found once. The V end lost 0 bases, the J end lost 7 bases, and 13 bases lay between the germline ends. The CDR3 spans 15 residues. Per the germline V gene, CDR1 is SGHAT and CDR2 is FQNNGV. Specimen: blood. The TCR comes from a woman in her thirties in good health. The V gene is TRBV11-2, the J gene TRBJ2-1, with a tentative D call TRBD2 (6 bases). CDR3 sequence: CASSLDCLAWNEQFF. CDR3 DNA sequence: TGTGCCAGCAGCTTAGATTGTCTAGCGTGGAATGAGCAGTTCTTC.